The 10 T cell receptor beta chains reported below all come from one sample, sequenced in a study of blood T cell repertoires in COVID-19. This table comes from immunoSEQ multiplex PCR, and its TCRdb copy is limited to in-frame clones, with some not included. The table includes about 110,000 clones, 70% to 85% detected once. Specimen: peripheral blood. Receptors originate from a woman over 75 with active or convalescent COVID-19.

This clone was observed once. V usage is TRBV28 and J usage is TRBJ1-5; 7 bases align to TRBD1. Germline CDR1 MDHEN, CDR2 SYDVKM. V dropped 3 bases and J dropped 3; count of bases not matched to a gene: 5. CDR3 length: 15 amino acids. CDR3 coding DNA: TGTGCCAGCAGTTTTGACAGGGAATACAATCAGCCCCAGCATTTT. Protein sequence: CASSFDREYNQPQHF.

A remark on this clone: The same CDR3 arises from other DNA sequences in this sample as well. The rearrangement uses TRBV7-9 and TRBJ1-1; D may be TRBD1 (5 bases). The CDR3 totals 13 residues. The V gene lost 0 bases and the J gene lost 8 bases, with 10 bases spanning the gap. Per germline, CDR1 SEHNR and CDR2 FQNEAQ (reference sequence). The CDR3 coding sequence is TGTGCCAGCAGCTTAGCCGGGACTACCGAAGCTTTCTTT. Amino acid sequence: CASSLAGTTEAFF.

The gene calls are TRBV6-5 and TRBJ2-7; TRBD1 matches 11 bases. The ends lost 8 bases at V and 7 bases at J; junction bases unmatched: 7. This CDR3 region has 13 residues. Germline lookup yields CDR1 MNHEY and CDR2 SVGAGI. The CDR3 DNA is TGTGCCAGCCGGAGGGGACAGGGGGGGGAGCAGTACTTC. Translation: CASRRGQGGEQYF.

The CDR3 reads CASSHPGQGYEQYF. For the CDR3, the DNA is TGTGCCAGCAGCCATCCGGGACAGGGCTACGAGCAGTACTTC. The V gene is TRBV13, the J gene TRBJ2-7, with 9 bases fitting TRBD1. The V segment lost 5 bases and the J segment 3 bases; nucleotides outside the gene matches: 5. Germline V lookup: CDR1 PRHDT, CDR2 FYEKMQ (reference sequence). CDR3 length equals 14 residues. The whole variable domain, remainder taken from reference TRBV13 and TRBJ2-7, is AAGVIQSPRHLIKEKRETATLKCYPIPRHDTVYWYQQGPGQDPQFLISFYEKMQSDKGSIPDRFSAQQFSDYHSELNMSSLELGDSALYFCASSHPGQGYEQYFGPGTRLTVT.

The chain is built from TRBV27 and TRBJ2-7; the match to TRBD1 covers 12 bases. The germline V gene encodes CDR1 MNHEY and CDR2 SMNVEV (reference sequence). The CDR3 extends over 14 amino acids. V was pared by 6 bases and J by 11 bases, with 11 bases of the junction left unmatched. CDR3 protein: CASRRGTGGSREYF. The CDR3 DNA reads TGTGCCAGCAGGAGAGGGACAGGGGGCTCTCGGGAGTACTTC.

The chain has TRBV5-1 and TRBJ2-2; 7 bases agree with TRBD1. V shed 5 bases and J 4 bases; nucleotides not matched to a gene: 5. CDR1 and CDR2 from the germline V gene are SGHRS and YFSETQ. The CDR3 covers 14 residues. The CDR3 sequence is CASSYGQATGELFF. The DNA for the CDR3 is TGCGCCAGCAGTTACGGACAGGCCACCGGGGAGCTGTTTTTT. The full variable domain, its missing parts supplied by reference TRBV5-1 and TRBJ2-2, is KAGVTQTPRYLIKTRGQQVTLSCSPISGHRSVSWYQQTPGQGLQFLFEYFSETQRNKGNFPGRFSGRQFSNSRSEMNVSTLELGDSALYLCASSYGQATGELFFGEGSRLTVL.

The chain employs TRBV19 and TRBJ1-4; 8 nucleotides align to TRBD1. CDR1 is LNHDA, CDR2 SQIVND, per germline (reference sequence). V dropped 5 bases and J dropped 7; count of bases not matched to a gene: 6. This CDR3 region has 14 residues. Here the CDR3 DNA reads TGTGCCAGTAGTTCAACCAGGGGGCTTGAAAAACTGTTTTTT. Translated, it gives CASSSTRGLEKLFF. Based on the CDR3 plus reference TRBV19 and TRBJ1-4, the full variable domain is DGGITQSPKYLFRKEGQNVTLSCEQNLNHDAMYWYRQDPGQGLRLIYYSQIVNDFQKGDIAEGYSVSREKKESFPLTVTSAQKNPTAFYLCASSSTRGLEKLFFGSGTQLSVL.

The chain carries TRBV25-1 and TRBJ2-2; TRBD2 matches 8 bases. Germline trimming cut 0 bases from V and 4 bases from J; bases unmatched to any gene: 4. CDR1 and CDR2 (germline): MGHDK, SYGVNS. The CDR3 sequence is 16 residues long. The CDR3 reads CASSEYRLAGTGELFF. The CDR3 DNA follows: TGTGCCAGCAGTGAATATAGGCTAGCGGGCACCGGGGAGCTGTTTTTT.

The V call is TRBV5-4, the J call TRBJ2-1; D is unresolved. The V end was cut by 0 bases, the J end by 4 bases, with 14 bases between. The CDR3 is made up of 16 amino acids. Per the germline V gene, CDR1 is SGHNT and CDR2 is YYREEE (reference sequence). DNA for the CDR3: TGTGCCAGCAGCTTGGCCTACGGTGGTTTGTACAATGAGCAGTTCTTC. It specifies CASSLAYGGLYNEQFF.

The chain carries TRBV6-9 and TRBJ1-5; D unclear. Trimming took off 7 bases at V and 3 bases at J, with 16 bases between the two ends. Germline-derived CDR1 and CDR2 are MNHGY and SVAAGI. This CDR3 has 15 amino acids. The CDR3 coding sequence is TGTGCCAGCAAGGAGGAGCAGGTCGACAATCAGCCCCAGCATTTT. Translating gives CASKEEQVDNQPQHF.